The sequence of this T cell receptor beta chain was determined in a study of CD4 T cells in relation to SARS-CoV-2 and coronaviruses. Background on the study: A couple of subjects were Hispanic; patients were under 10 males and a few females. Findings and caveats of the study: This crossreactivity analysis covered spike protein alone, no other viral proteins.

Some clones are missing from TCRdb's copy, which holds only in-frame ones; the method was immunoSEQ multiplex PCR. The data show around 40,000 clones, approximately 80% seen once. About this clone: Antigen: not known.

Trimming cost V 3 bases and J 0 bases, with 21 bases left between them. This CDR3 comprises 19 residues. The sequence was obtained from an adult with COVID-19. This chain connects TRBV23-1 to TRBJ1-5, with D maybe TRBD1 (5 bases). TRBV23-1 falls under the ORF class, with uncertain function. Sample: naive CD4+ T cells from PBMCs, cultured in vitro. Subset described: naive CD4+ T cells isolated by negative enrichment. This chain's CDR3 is CASSHPPYDSYLSNQPQHF. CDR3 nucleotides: TGCGCCAGCAGTCATCCCCCTTATGACAGCTATCTTAGCAATCAGCCCCAGCATTTT.